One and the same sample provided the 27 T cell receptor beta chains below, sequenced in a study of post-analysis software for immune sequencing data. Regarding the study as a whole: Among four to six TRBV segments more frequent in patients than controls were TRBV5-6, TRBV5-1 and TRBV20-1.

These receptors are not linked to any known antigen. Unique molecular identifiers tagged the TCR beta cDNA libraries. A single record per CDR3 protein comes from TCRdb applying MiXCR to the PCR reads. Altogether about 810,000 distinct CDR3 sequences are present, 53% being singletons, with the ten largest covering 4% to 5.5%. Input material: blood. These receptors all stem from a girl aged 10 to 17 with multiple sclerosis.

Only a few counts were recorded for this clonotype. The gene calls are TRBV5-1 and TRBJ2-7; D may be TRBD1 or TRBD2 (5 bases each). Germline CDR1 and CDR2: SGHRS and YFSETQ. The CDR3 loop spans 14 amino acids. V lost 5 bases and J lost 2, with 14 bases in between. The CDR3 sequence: CASRTGTAAYEQYF. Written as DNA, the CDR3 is TGCGCCAGCAGAACCGGGACGGCGGCCTACGAGCAGTACTTC.

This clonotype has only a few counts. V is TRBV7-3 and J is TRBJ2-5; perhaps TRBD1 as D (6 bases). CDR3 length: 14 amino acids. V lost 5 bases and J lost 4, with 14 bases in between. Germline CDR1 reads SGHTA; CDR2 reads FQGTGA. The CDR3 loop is CASSPHSGVETQYF. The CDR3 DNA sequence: TGTGCCAGCAGCCCCCACTCAGGGGTAGAGACCCAGTACTTC.

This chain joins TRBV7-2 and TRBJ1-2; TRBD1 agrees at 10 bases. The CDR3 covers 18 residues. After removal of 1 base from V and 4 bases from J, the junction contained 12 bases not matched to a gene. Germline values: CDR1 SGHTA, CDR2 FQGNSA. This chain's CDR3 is CASSLEGGTGQGIYGYTF. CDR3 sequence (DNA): TGTGCCAGCAGCTTAGAGGGGGGGACGGGACAGGGGATCTATGGCTACACCTTC. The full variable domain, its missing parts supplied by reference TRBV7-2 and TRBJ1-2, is GAGVSQSPSNKVTEKGKDVELRCDPISGHTALYWYRQSLGQGLEFLIYFQGNSAPDKSGLPSDRFSAERTGGSVSTLTIQRTQQEDSAVYLCASSLEGGTGQGIYGYTFGSGTRLTVV.

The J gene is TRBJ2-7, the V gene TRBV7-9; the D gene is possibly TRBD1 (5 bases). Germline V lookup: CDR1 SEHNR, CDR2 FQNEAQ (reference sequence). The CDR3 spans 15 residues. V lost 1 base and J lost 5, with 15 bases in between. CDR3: CASSLDRFSSNEQYF. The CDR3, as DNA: TGTGCCAGCAGCTTAGACAGGTTTAGTTCCAACGAGCAGTACTTC.

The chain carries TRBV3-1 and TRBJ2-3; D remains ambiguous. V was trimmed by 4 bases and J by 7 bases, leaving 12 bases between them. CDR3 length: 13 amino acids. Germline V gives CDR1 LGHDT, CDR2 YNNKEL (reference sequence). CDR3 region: CASSPRGGNTQYF. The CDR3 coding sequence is TGTGCCAGCAGCCCCCGCGGTGGAAATACGCAGTATTTT.

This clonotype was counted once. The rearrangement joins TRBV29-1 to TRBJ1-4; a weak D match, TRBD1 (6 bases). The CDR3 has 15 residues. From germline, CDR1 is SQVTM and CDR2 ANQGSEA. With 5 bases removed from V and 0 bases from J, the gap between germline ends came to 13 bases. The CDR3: CSVTGQYSTNEKLFF. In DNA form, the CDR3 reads TGCAGCGTTACTGGACAGTACTCAACTAATGAAAAACTGTTTTTT.

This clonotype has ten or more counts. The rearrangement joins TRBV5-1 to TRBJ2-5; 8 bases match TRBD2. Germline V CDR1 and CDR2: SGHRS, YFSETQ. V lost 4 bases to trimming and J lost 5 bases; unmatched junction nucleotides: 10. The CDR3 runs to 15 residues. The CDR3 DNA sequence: TGCGCCAGCAGCCCGACTAAGCGGGAGTCGGAGACCCAGTACTTC. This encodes CASSPTKRESETQYF.

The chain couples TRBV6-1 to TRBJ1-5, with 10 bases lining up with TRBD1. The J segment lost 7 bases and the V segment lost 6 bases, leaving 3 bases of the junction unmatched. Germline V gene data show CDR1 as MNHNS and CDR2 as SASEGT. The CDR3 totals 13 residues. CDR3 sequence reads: CASRGQGLQPQHF. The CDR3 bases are TGTGCCAGCAGGGGACAGGGGCTCCAGCCCCAGCATTTT.

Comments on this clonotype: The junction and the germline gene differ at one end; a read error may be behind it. CDR3 amino acids: CASSREEGIRAKNIQHF. The DNA of the CDR3 is TGCGCCAGCAGCCGAGAGGAGGGGATCAGGGCCAAAAACATTCAGCACTTC. The J gene is TRBJ2-4, the V gene TRBV5-1, with a possible D match to TRBD2 (6 bases). CDR1 is SGHRS and CDR2 is YFSETQ in the germline V gene. The CDR3 loop spans 17 amino acids.

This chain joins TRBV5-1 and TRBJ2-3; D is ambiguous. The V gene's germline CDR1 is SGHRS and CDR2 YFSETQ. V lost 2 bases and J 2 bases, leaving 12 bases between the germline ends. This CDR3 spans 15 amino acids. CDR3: CASSFSLSFTDTQYF. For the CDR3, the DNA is TGCGCCAGCAGCTTTTCGCTGTCATTCACAGATACGCAGTATTTT.

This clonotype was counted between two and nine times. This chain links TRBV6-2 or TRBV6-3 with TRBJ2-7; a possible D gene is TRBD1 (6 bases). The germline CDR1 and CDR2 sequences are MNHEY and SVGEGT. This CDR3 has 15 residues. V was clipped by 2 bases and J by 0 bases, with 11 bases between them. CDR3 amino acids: CASSYRDTFSYEQYF. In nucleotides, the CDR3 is TGTGCCAGCAGTTACCGGGACACCTTCTCCTACGAGCAGTACTTC.

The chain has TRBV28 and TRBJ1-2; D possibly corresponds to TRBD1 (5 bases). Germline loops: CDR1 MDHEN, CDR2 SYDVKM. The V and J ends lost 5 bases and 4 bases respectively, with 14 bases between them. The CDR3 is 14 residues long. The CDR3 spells CASSTRDGGYGYTF. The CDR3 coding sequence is TGTGCCAGCAGTACCCGGGACGGTGGCTATGGCTACACCTTC.

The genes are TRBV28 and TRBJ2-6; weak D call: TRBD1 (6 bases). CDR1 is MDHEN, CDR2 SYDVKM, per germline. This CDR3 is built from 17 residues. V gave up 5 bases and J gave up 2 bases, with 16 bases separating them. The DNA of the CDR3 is TGTGCCAGCAGTCCACGATGGGACAAAACTGGGGCCAACGTCCTGACTTTC. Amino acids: CASSPRWDKTGANVLTF.

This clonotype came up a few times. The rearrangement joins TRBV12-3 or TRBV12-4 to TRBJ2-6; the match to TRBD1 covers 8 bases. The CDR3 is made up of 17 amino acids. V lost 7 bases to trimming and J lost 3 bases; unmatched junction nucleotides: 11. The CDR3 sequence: CASKLGQGARGANVLTF. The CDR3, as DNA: TGTGCCAGCAAGTTGGGGCAGGGGGCACGTGGGGCCAACGTCCTGACTTTC.

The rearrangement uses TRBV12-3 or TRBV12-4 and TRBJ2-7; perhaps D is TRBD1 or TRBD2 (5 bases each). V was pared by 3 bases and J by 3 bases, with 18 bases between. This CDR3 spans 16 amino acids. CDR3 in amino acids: CASSFYLGAHFYEQYF. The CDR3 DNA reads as TGTGCCAGCAGTTTCTATCTCGGGGCCCATTTCTACGAGCAGTACTTC.

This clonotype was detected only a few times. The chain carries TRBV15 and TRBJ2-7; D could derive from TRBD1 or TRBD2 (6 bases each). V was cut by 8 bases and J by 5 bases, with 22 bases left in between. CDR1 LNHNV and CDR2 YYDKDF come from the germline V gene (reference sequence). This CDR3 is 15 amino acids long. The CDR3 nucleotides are TGTGCCACCGCGGAAACTCGGGGGCTGGTAAACGAGCAGTACTTC. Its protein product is CATAETRGLVNEQYF. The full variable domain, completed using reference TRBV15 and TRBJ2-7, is DAMVIQNPRYQVTQFGKPVTLSCSQTLNHNVMYWYQQKSSQAPKLLFHYYDKDFNNEADTPDNFQSRRPNTSFCFLDIRSPGLGDTAMYLCATAETRGLVNEQYFGPGTRLTVT.

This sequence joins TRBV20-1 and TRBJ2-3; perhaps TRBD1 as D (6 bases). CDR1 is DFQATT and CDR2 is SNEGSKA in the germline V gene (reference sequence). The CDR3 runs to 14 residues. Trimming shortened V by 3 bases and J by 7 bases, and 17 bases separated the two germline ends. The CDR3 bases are TGCAGTGCTAGCCCCTCCTCACAGGGTAATACGCAGTATTTT. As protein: CSASPSSQGNTQYF.

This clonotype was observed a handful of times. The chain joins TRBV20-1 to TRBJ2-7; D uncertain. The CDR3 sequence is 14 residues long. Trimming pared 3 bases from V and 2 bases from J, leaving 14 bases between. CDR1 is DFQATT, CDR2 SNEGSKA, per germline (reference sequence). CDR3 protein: CSARTGSPPYEQYF. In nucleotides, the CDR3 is TGCAGTGCTAGGACTGGCTCCCCTCCCTACGAGCAGTACTTC.

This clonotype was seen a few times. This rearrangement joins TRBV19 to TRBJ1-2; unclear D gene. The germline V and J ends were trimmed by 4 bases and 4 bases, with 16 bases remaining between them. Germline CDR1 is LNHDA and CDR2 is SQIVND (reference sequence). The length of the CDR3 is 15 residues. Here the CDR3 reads CASSNDPRTPYGYTF. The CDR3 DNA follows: TGTGCCAGTAGTAACGACCCTAGGACCCCCTATGGCTACACCTTC.

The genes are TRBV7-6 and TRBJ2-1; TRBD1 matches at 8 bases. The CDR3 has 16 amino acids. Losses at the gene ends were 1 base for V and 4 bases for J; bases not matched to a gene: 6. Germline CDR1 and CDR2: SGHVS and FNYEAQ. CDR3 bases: TGTGCCAGCAGCTTAGACTACAGGGGGAGATACAATGAGCAGTTCTTC. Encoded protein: CASSLDYRGRYNEQFF.

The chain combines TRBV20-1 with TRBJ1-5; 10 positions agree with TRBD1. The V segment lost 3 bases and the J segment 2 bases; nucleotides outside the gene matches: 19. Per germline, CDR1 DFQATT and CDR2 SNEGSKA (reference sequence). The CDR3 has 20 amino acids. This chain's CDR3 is CSASGPLLRRQGAGNQPQHF. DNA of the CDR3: TGCAGTGCTAGCGGCCCTCTGCTACGGAGACAGGGGGCAGGCAATCAGCCCCAGCATTTT.

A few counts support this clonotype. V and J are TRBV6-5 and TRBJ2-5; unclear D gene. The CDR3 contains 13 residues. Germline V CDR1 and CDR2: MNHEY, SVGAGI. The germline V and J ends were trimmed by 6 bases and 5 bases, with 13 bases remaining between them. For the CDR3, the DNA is TGTGCCAGCAGAAGTCCGGGTTGGGAGACCCAGTACTTC. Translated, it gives CASRSPGWETQYF.

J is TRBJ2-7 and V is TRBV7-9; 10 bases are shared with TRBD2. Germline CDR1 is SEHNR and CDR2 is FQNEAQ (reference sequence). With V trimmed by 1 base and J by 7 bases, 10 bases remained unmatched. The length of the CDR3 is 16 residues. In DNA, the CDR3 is TGTGCCAGCAGCTTAGTAGCGGGAGGCCCCCAGGGGGAGCAGTACTTC. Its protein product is CASSLVAGGPQGEQYF.

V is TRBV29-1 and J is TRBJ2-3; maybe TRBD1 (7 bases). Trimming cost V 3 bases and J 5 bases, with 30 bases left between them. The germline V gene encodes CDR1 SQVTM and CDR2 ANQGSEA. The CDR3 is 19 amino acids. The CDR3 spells CSVDRGRLTGDIPRDTQYF. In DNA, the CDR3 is TGCAGCGTTGACAGGGGGAGGTTAACGGGGGACATCCCCCGAGATACGCAGTATTTT.

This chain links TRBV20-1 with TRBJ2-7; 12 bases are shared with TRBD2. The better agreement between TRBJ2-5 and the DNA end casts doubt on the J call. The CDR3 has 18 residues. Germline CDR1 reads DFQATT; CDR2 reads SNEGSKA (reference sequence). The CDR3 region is CSASGLAGGSLIGETQYF. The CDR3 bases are TGCAGTGCTAGTGGCCTAGCGGGAGGGAGTCTCATAGGGGAGACCCAGTACTTC.

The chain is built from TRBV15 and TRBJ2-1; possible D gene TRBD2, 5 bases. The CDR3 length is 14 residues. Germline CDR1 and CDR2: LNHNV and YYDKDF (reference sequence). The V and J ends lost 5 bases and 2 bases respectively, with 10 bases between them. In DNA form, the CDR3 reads TGTGCCACCAGCCCCGCGGAGGCCTACAATGAGCAGTTCTTC. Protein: CATSPAEAYNEQFF.

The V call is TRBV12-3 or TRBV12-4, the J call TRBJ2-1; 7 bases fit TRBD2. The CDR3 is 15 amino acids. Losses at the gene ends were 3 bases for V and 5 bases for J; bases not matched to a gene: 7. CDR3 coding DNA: TGTGCCAGCAGTTTGGGGCTAGCGGATAACAATGAGCAGTTCTTC. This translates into CASSLGLADNNEQFF.